One T cell receptor (beta chain) is described in this entry. These data belong to a study of CD8+ T cells in alopecia areata. Isolated RNA was reverse transcribed into cDNA used as the sequencing template. The protocol was immunoSEQ multiplex PCR, while the TCRdb copy is restricted to in-frame clones and leaves out a portion. The profile shows 120,000 to 150,000 clones, roughly 82% of them singletons. As to treatment: oral pan-JAK inhibitor, 5-10 mg twice daily. Those with alopecia areata gave lesional scalp punch biopsies and peripheral blood. Sequenced material: CD8+ T cells sorted from blood, taken at week 4, from a patient treated with tofacitinib. This clonotype was sampled from a human donor with alopecia areata.

The DNA of the CDR3 is TGCAGCGCCCGGACTAGCGGGGGGCGGGATGAGCAGTTCTTC. Its translation: CSARTSGGRDEQFF. The J gene is TRBJ2-1, the V gene TRBV29-1, with 14 positions matching TRBD2. The CDR3 loop spans 14 amino acids. In germline, CDR1 is SQVTM, CDR2 ANQGSEA. V lost 7 bases, J lost 8 bases, and 7 bases stayed unmatched.